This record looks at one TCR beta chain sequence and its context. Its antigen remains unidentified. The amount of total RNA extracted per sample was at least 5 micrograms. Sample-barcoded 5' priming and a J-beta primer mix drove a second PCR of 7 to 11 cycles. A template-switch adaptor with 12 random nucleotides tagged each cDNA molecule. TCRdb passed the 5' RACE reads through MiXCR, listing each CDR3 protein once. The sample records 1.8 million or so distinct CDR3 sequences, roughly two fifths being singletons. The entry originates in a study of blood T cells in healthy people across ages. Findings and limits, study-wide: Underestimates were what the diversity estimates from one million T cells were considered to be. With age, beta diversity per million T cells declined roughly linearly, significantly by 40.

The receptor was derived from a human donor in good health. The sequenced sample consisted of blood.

CDR3 protein: CASSVRPLHYEQYF. CDR3 nucleotide sequence: TGTGCCAGCAGCGTCCGCCCGCTTCACTACGAGCAGTACTTC. J is TRBJ2-7 and V is TRBV7-6; D unresolved. The CDR3 runs 14 residues. Trimming cost V 5 bases and J 3 bases, with 14 bases left between them. Per germline, CDR1 SGHVS and CDR2 FNYEAQ. The full variable domain, completed using reference TRBV7-6 and TRBJ2-7, is GAGVSQSPRYKVTKRGQDVALRCDPISGHVSLYWYRQALGQGPEFLTYFNYEAQQDKSGLPNDRFSAERPEGSISTLTIQRTEQRDSAMYRCASSVRPLHYEQYFGPGTRLTVT.